The 15 T cell receptor beta chains presented below share a single source sample, sequenced in a study of blood T cell repertoires in COVID-19. TCRdb's copy holds only in-frame clones and misses some; the assay was immunoSEQ multiplex PCR. The profile shows approximately 310,000 clones, around 87% of them singletons. The sequenced sample consisted of peripheral blood. These receptors all stem from a woman aged 50 to 60 who had recovered from COVID-19.

The gene calls are TRBV5-5 and TRBJ1-6; possibly TRBD1 for D (6 bases). This CDR3 is 15 amino acids long. V was trimmed by 4 bases and J by 8 bases, leaving 16 bases between them. Germline lookup yields CDR1 SGHKS and CDR2 YYEKEE (reference sequence). In DNA form, the CDR3 reads TGTGCCAGCAGCCCCGCGCCAGGGGCAGATTCACCCCTCCACTTT. This gives the protein CASSPAPGADSPLHF.

The V gene is TRBV27, the J gene TRBJ1-2; maybe TRBD1 (6 bases). Germline V gene data show CDR1 as MNHEY and CDR2 as SMNVEV (reference sequence). There are 14 residues in the CDR3. Between the trimmed V and J ends, which lost 6 bases and 5 bases, there was a span of 16 bases. CDR3 sequence (DNA): TGTGCCAGCAGCCCTGACAGGCCAAGTTATGGCTACACCTTC. Protein: CASSPDRPSYGYTF.

The chain is built from TRBV5-6 and TRBJ2-7, with 8 bases identical to TRBD1. The J segment lost 4 bases and the V segment lost 2 bases, leaving 2 bases of the junction unmatched. The germline gives CDR1 SGHDT, CDR2 YYEEEE. The CDR3 runs 13 residues. CDR3 sequence (DNA): TGTGCCAGCAGCTTTCACAGGGGGTACGAGCAGTACTTC. Translating gives CASSFHRGYEQYF.

The chain joins TRBV4-2 to TRBJ2-7; 10 bases match TRBD1. Trimming took 5 bases from V and 7 from J; bases not matched to a gene: 14. The length of the CDR3 is 16 residues. CDR1 LGHNA and CDR2 YNFKEQ come from the germline V gene. The CDR3 here is CASSEYAGTGVEEQYF. The CDR3 nucleotides are TGTGCCAGCAGCGAATACGCCGGGACAGGGGTGGAGGAGCAGTACTTC.

The chain couples TRBV19 to TRBJ1-1; 7 bases match TRBD1. The germline CDR1 and CDR2 sequences are LNHDA and SQIVND (reference sequence). The CDR3 sequence is 16 residues long. J gave up 4 bases and V 5 bases, and 13 bases lay outside the gene matches. The CDR3 loop reads CASSPGQWPEGTEAFF. In DNA form, the CDR3 reads TGTGCCAGTAGTCCGGGACAGTGGCCGGAGGGCACTGAAGCTTTCTTT.

This clone was seen just once. V and J are TRBV15 and TRBJ2-3; perhaps TRBD2 as D (5 bases). Germline V gene lookup returns CDR1 LNHNV and CDR2 YYDKDF (reference sequence). The length of the CDR3 is 15 residues. Trimming removed 3 bases at V and 2 bases at J, with 12 bases between. This CDR3 reads CATSSRLTTTDTQYF. In DNA, the CDR3 is TGTGCCACCAGCAGCCGACTGACTACCACAGATACGCAGTATTTT.

The gene calls are TRBV7-9 and TRBJ2-1, with a tentative D call TRBD1 (6 bases). Germline lookup yields CDR1 SEHNR and CDR2 FQNEAQ (reference sequence). The CDR3 totals 14 residues. The V end was cut by 1 base, the J end by 5 bases, with 9 bases between. The CDR3 bases are TGTGCCAGCAGCTTAGGGACAGCAAACAATGAGCAGTTCTTC. Amino acids: CASSLGTANNEQFF.

This sequence joins TRBV24-1 and TRBJ2-5, with 8 bases aligning to TRBD2. Germline V gives CDR1 KGHDR, CDR2 SFDVKD. The CDR3 runs 12 residues. After removal of 0 bases from V and 10 bases from J, the junction contained 0 bases not matched to a gene. The CDR3 DNA sequence: TGTGCCACCAGTGATTTGGCGGGGGGCCAGTACTTC. It codes for CATSDLAGGQYF.

This chain connects TRBV4-3 to TRBJ2-1; 9 bases map to TRBD1. The CDR3 length is 16 residues. V lost 4 bases, J lost 1 base, and 5 bases stayed unmatched. Germline V gene lookup returns CDR1 LGHNA and CDR2 YSLEER. CDR3 bases: TGCGCCAGCAGCCGAGGGACAGGGAGATCCTACAATGAGCAGTTCTTC. It translates to CASSRGTGRSYNEQFF.

V usage is TRBV7-6 and J usage is TRBJ1-4, with TRBD1 identical over 11 bases. CDR1 is SGHVS and CDR2 is FNYEAQ in the germline V gene. Germline trimming cut 6 bases from V and 4 bases from J; bases unmatched to any gene: 4. This CDR3 contains 15 residues. For the CDR3, the DNA is TGTGCCAGCAGTTGGACAGGGGGCCTTAATGAAAAACTGTTTTTT. Amino acid sequence: CASSWTGGLNEKLFF.

The CDR3 spells CASSYTISSYEQYF. In nucleotides, the CDR3 is TGTGCCAGCAGTTACACCATCAGCTCCTACGAGCAGTACTTC. The chain recombines TRBV6-2 or TRBV6-3 with TRBJ2-7; no clear D. CDR3 length: 14 amino acids. Per germline, CDR1 MNHEY and CDR2 SVGEGT. V shed 2 bases and J shed 0 bases, with 8 bases lying between them.

The rearrangement links TRBV10-3 to TRBJ1-2; D remains ambiguous. The CDR3 is 12 amino acids. The germline CDR1 and CDR2 sequences are ENHRY and SYGVKD. V lost 2 bases to trimming and J lost 5 bases, with 6 bases between them. The CDR3 loop reads CAISENEYGYTF. The CDR3 bases are TGTGCCATCAGTGAGAACGAGTATGGCTACACCTTC.

This chain connects TRBV13 to TRBJ2-1; 11 bases align to TRBD2. This CDR3 is 16 amino acids long. Trimming took 5 bases from V and 7 from J; bases not matched to a gene: 10. CDR1 PRHDT and CDR2 FYEKMQ come from the germline V gene (reference sequence). The CDR3 loop is CASSPTRLAGTNEQFF. For the CDR3, the DNA is TGTGCCAGCAGCCCAACCCGACTAGCGGGAACGAATGAGCAGTTCTTC. The full variable domain, in which reference TRBV13 and TRBJ2-1 provide the parts outside the CDR3, is AAGVIQSPRHLIKEKRETATLKCYPIPRHDTVYWYQQGPGQDPQFLISFYEKMQSDKGSIPDRFSAQQFSDYHSELNMSSLELGDSALYFCASSPTRLAGTNEQFFGPGTRLTVL.

This clone has only one observation. This chain connects TRBV19 to TRBJ2-2, with D maybe TRBD2 (6 bases). The germline V gene encodes CDR1 LNHDA and CDR2 SQIVND (reference sequence). The CDR3 contains 14 residues. V was clipped by 7 bases and J by 4 bases, with 13 bases between them. CDR3 sequence: CASKSGLATGELFF. The CDR3 DNA follows: TGTGCCAGTAAAAGCGGGCTGGCCACCGGGGAGCTGTTTTTT.

V is TRBV7-8 and J is TRBJ2-2; 7 bases agree with TRBD1. The V and J ends lost 5 bases and 1 base, in that order; junction bases with no gene match: 7. The CDR3 contains 16 residues. Germline V gene sequence: CDR1 SGHVS, CDR2 FQNEAQ. CDR3 DNA: TGTGCCAGCAGCCAAAGACAGGGATGGAACACCGGGGAGCTGTTTTTT. It is translated as CASSQRQGWNTGELFF.